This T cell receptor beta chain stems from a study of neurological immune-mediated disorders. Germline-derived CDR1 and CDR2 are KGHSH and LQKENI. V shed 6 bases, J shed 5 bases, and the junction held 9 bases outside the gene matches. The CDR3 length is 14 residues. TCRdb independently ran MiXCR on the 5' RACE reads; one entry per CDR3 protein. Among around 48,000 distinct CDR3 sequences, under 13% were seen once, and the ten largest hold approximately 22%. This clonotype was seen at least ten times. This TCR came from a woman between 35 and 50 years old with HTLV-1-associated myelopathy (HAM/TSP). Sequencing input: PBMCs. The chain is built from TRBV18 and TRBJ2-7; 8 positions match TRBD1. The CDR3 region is CASSSGTGGNEQYF. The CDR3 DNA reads TGTGCCAGCTCCTCCGGGACAGGAGGTAACGAGCAGTACTTC.